This entry features one T cell receptor (beta chain) sequence. With V trimmed by 11 bases and J by 7 bases, 8 bases remained unmatched. This CDR3 comprises 12 residues. Germline CDR1 and CDR2: WSHSY and SAAADI. These data are taken from a study of blood T cell repertoires in COVID-19. Study-level information: The analysed material was cDNA or gDNA that came from T cells, B-cell-depleted T cells, or PBMCs.

Assay used: immunoSEQ multiplex PCR; TCRdb lists only in-frame clones, some missing. Among about 330,000 clones listed, around 80% were seen once. The source material was peripheral blood. V usage is TRBV10-2 and J usage is TRBJ2-1, with 7 bases identical to TRBD2. This TCR was sampled from a woman in her 50s with acute or convalescent COVID-19. In nucleotides, the CDR3 is TGCGCCTTACGGAGGGGAGGGAATGAGCAGTTCTTC. Residues: CALRRGGNEQFF.